A single sample is the source of the 20 T cell receptor beta chains below, sequenced in a study of blood T cell repertoires in COVID-19. This table comes from immunoSEQ multiplex PCR, and its TCRdb copy is limited to in-frame clones, with some not included. The sample gives 290,000 or so clones, more than 75% of which show up once; approximately 2.4% is in the top ten. The specimen sequenced was PBMCs or T cells enriched from blood (not recorded which). The receptors originated from a woman under 30 who had recovered from COVID-19.

The genes are TRBV15 and TRBJ2-7; the D gene is possibly TRBD1 (5 bases). There are 15 residues in the CDR3. From germline, CDR1 is LNHNV and CDR2 YYDKDF (reference sequence). V lost 0 bases and J lost 2, with 11 bases in between. CDR3 residues: CATSREGLGAYEQYF. Here the CDR3 DNA reads TGTGCCACCAGCAGAGAGGGGTTAGGGGCCTACGAGCAGTACTTC.

V is TRBV7-3 and J is TRBJ2-2; 8 bases line up with TRBD2. J was trimmed by 3 bases and V by 4 bases; bases with no gene match: 10. CDR3 length: 17 residues. The germline CDR1 and CDR2 sequences are SGHTA and FQGTGA. CDR3 protein: CASSWDHSSGYTGELFF. DNA for the CDR3: TGTGCCAGCAGCTGGGATCATTCTAGCGGGTACACCGGGGAGCTGTTTTTT. Based on the CDR3 plus reference TRBV7-3 and TRBJ2-2, the full variable domain is GAGVSQTPSNKVTEKGKYVELRCDPISGHTALYWYRQSLGQGPEFLIYFQGTGAADDSGLPNDRFFAVRPEGSVSTLKIQRTERGDSAVYLCASSWDHSSGYTGELFFGEGSRLTVL.

This CDR3 is CASSKVTSDSPFFLDSRCEQYF. The CDR3 coding sequence is TGTGCCAGCAGCAAAGTTACGTCGGACAGCCCGTTCTTTTTGGACAGCCGATGCGAGCAGTACTTC. The rearrangement uses TRBV21-1 and TRBJ2-7; the DNA was not used to check the table's D call, TRBD1. TRBV21-1 is labeled a pseudogene. CDR3 length: 22 residues.

Regarding this clone: One end of the junction is discordant with germline, which a read error may explain. The J gene is TRBJ2-1, the V gene TRBV7-3, with 7 bases fitting TRBD1. Per the germline V gene, CDR1 is SGHTA and CDR2 is FQGTGA. This CDR3 has 14 amino acids. CDR3 bases: TGTGCCAGCAGCGTAACAGGGGAAACCAATGAGCAGTTCTTC. Translated, it gives CASSVTGETNEQFF.

The V call is TRBV5-8, the J call TRBJ1-2, with D possibly TRBD1 on 6 matching bases. Trimming took 3 bases from V and 8 from J, leaving 20 bases between them. The CDR3 totals 15 residues. The germline V gene has CDR1 SGHTS and CDR2 YDEGEE. This CDR3 is CASSSWGGANQGYTF. The CDR3 DNA is TGTGCCAGCAGCTCCTGGGGGGGGGCGAATCAAGGCTACACCTTC.

The chain links TRBV3-1 (or the pseudogene TRBV3-2) to TRBJ2-7; TRBD1 is a possible D gene (6 bases). From germline, CDR1 is LGHDT and CDR2 YNNKEL (reference sequence). The CDR3 is made up of 13 amino acids. Deletions cut 4 bases from V and 3 bases from J, with 10 bases between. This chain's CDR3 is CASSRTVLYEQYF. CDR3 nucleotide sequence: TGTGCCAGCAGCCGGACAGTTCTCTACGAGCAGTACTTC.

This clone ranks as medium-sized. This chain uses TRBV6-2 or TRBV6-3 with TRBJ2-7, with TRBD2 matching over 13 bases. With V trimmed by 7 bases and J by 2 bases, 5 bases remained unmatched. CDR3 length equals 15 residues. Per the germline V gene, CDR1 is MNHEY and CDR2 is SVGEGT. CDR3 bases: TGTGCCAGCAACCCGGGACTAGCGGGACCCTACGAGCAGTACTTC. Translation gives CASNPGLAGPYEQYF.

V is TRBV29-1 and J is TRBJ1-1, with a possible D match to TRBD1 (5 bases). The CDR3 extends over 12 amino acids. Germline lookup yields CDR1 SQVTM and CDR2 ANQGSEA. V dropped 6 bases and J dropped 0 bases, with 8 bases sitting between them. The CDR3 bases are TGCAGCGTAGGACACATGAACACTGAAGCTTTCTTT. Translation gives CSVGHMNTEAFF.

The chain employs TRBV21-1 and TRBJ2-1; the tabulated D call, TRBD2, remains unverified against the DNA. TRBV21-1 counts as a pseudogene. The CDR3 loop spans 17 amino acids. CDR3 in amino acids: CASSKRQKRGTYNEQFF. The CDR3 DNA follows: TGTGCCAGCAGCAAGAGACAGAAGCGGGGGACCTACAATGAGCAGTTCTTC.

This chain uses TRBV7-2 with TRBJ2-7; 8 bases are a match to TRBD1. The CDR3 has 14 amino acids. The germline CDR1 and CDR2 sequences are SGHTA and FQGNSA. The J segment lost 6 bases and the V segment lost 5 bases, leaving 9 bases of the junction unmatched. CDR3 coding DNA: TGTGCCAGCAGCGTAGACAGGGGACGAGGCGAGCAGTACTTC. Residues: CASSVDRGRGEQYF.

The gene calls are TRBV7-9 and TRBJ2-1; 12 positions match TRBD2. The germline V gene encodes CDR1 SEHNR and CDR2 FQNEAQ (reference sequence). Losses at the gene ends were 5 bases for V and 8 bases for J; bases not matched to a gene: 13. The CDR3 is 17 amino acids. In DNA, the CDR3 is TGTGCCAGCAGCCATAGGACTAGCGGGATGGGAGGCGATGAGCAGTTCTTC. As protein: CASSHRTSGMGGDEQFF.

About this clone itself: This sample includes further DNA sequences coding for the same CDR3. The chain combines TRBV27 with TRBJ2-7; 11 nucleotides line up with TRBD1. This CDR3 has 14 residues. J was trimmed by 4 bases and V by 4 bases; bases with no gene match: 3. CDR1 is MNHEY, CDR2 SMNVEV, per germline (reference sequence). CDR3 sequence reads: CASSSGTGGYEQYF. CDR3 in DNA: TGTGCCAGCAGTTCAGGGACAGGGGGTTACGAGCAGTACTTC.

J is TRBJ2-2 and V is TRBV27; 10 positions match TRBD2. The CDR3 length is 15 residues. With 6 bases clipped from V and 2 bases from J, the junction kept 3 bases outside the gene matches. The germline V gene has CDR1 MNHEY and CDR2 SMNVEV (reference sequence). CDR3 sequence reads: CASRPSGRNTGELFF. As DNA, the CDR3 is TGTGCCAGCAGACCTAGCGGGAGAAACACCGGGGAGCTGTTTTTT.

The chain uses TRBV7-2 and TRBJ1-6, with 8 bases matching TRBD1. This CDR3 is built from 16 residues. The germline V gene has CDR1 SGHTA and CDR2 FQGNSA. V gave up 5 bases and J gave up 4 bases; unmatched junction bases: 7. The CDR3 DNA is TGTGCCAGCAGCCCCCGGCAGGGGGCGTATAATTCACCCCTCCACTTT. Protein sequence: CASSPRQGAYNSPLHF. Full variable domain (missing parts from reference TRBV7-2 and TRBJ1-6): GAGVSQSPSNKVTEKGKDVELRCDPISGHTALYWYRQSLGQGLEFLIYFQGNSAPDKSGLPSDRFSAERTGGSVSTLTIQRTQQEDSAVYLCASSPRQGAYNSPLHFGNGTRLTVT.

The V call is TRBV13, the J call TRBJ1-3; D possibly corresponds to TRBD1 (5 bases). Trimming stripped 0 bases from V and 7 bases from J, with 7 bases between. Per the germline V gene, CDR1 is PRHDT and CDR2 is FYEKMQ (reference sequence). The CDR3 totals 13 residues. The CDR3, as DNA: TGTGCCAGCAGCTTAGGCGGGGGGAACACCATATATTTT. Translating it yields CASSLGGGNTIYF.

This chain uses TRBV5-1 with TRBJ2-1, with 11 bases identical to TRBD2. Germline CDR1 reads SGHRS; CDR2 reads YFSETQ. The V gene end was trimmed by 3 bases and the J gene end by 6 bases; junction bases not matched to a gene: 14. The CDR3 spans 18 residues. The CDR3 protein is CASSWLGTSGPPGNEQFF. In nucleotides, the CDR3 is TGCGCCAGCAGCTGGTTGGGGACTAGCGGCCCGCCGGGCAATGAGCAGTTCTTC.

This sequence joins TRBV24-1 and TRBJ2-3; the match to TRBD2 covers 9 bases. Germline-derived CDR1 and CDR2 are KGHDR and SFDVKD. Germline trimming cut 1 base from V and 6 bases from J; bases unmatched to any gene: 7. This CDR3 region has 16 residues. In nucleotides, the CDR3 is TGTGCCACCAGTGATTTTGGCGGGAGGGCCCCTGATACGCAGTATTTT. Translating gives CATSDFGGRAPDTQYF.

J is TRBJ1-2 and V is TRBV7-8; D is possibly TRBD1 (6 bases). The CDR3 has 12 amino acids. Per the germline V gene, CDR1 is SGHVS and CDR2 is FQNEAQ. The V and J ends lost 5 bases and 7 bases respectively, with 11 bases between them. CDR3 residues: CASSPTGSGYTF. In DNA form, the CDR3 reads TGTGCCAGCAGCCCCACAGGGTCTGGCTACACCTTC. Complete variable domain (other parts from reference TRBV7-8 and TRBJ1-2): GAGVSQSPRYKVAKRGQDVALRCDPISGHVSLFWYQQALGQGPEFLTYFQNEAQLDKSGLPSDRFFAERPEGSVSTLKIQRTQQEDSAVYLCASSPTGSGYTFGSGTRLTVV.

The V call is TRBV28, the J call TRBJ2-3, with TRBD2 identical over 8 bases. This CDR3 has 15 residues. V lost 4 bases, J lost 2 bases, and 5 bases stayed unmatched. Per the germline V gene, CDR1 is MDHEN and CDR2 is SYDVKM. The CDR3 DNA reads as TGTGCCAGCAGTTATGAGCGGGAGACCACAGATACGCAGTATTTT. It specifies CASSYERETTDTQYF.

The chain joins TRBV5-5 to TRBJ1-2; 7 bases align to TRBD1. Germline V gives CDR1 SGHKS, CDR2 YYEKEE (reference sequence). V was clipped by 4 bases and J by 1 base; unmatched bases: 4. This CDR3 spans 14 amino acids. CDR3 coding DNA: TGTGCCAGCAGCCCCCGGGACAGTAACTATGGCTACACCTTC. It codes for CASSPRDSNYGYTF.